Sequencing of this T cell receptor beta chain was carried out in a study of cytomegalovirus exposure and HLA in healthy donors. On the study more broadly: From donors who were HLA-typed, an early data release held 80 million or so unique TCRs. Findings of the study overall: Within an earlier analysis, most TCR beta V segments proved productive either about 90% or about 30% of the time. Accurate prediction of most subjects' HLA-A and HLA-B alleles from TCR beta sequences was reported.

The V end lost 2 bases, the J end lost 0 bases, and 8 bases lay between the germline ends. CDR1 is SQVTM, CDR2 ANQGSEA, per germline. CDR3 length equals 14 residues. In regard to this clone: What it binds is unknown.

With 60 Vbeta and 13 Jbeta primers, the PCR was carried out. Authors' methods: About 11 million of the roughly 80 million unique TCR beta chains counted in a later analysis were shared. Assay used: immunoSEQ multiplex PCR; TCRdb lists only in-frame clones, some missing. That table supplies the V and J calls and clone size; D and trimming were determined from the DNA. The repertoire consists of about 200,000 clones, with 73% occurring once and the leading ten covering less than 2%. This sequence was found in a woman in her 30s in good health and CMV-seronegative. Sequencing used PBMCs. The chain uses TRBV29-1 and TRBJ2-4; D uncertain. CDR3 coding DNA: TGCAGCGTTGAACACCTACTAGCCAAAAACATTCAGTACTTC. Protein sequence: CSVEHLLAKNIQYF.